Below, 14 T cell receptor beta chains from the same sample are listed, as sequenced in a study of T cell changes during pregnancy in multiple sclerosis. The assay was immunoSEQ multiplex PCR, and TCRdb's table has in-frame clones only and misses some. The sample gives around 86,000 clones, about 93% of which show up once; about 0.93% is in the top ten. The starting material was peripheral blood, obtained in the first trimester of pregnancy. These TCRs come from a female donor with multiple sclerosis, enrolled in a pregnancy study.

A few counts support this clone. This chain uses TRBV2 with TRBJ1-2, with 10 bases that match TRBD1. Germline V lookup: CDR1 SNHLY, CDR2 FYNNEI. V dropped 5 bases and J dropped 8; count of bases not matched to a gene: 11. This CDR3 comprises 15 residues. CDR3 loop: CASSHSGTGEYGYTF. CDR3 in DNA: TGTGCCAGCAGTCACTCCGGGACAGGGGAATACGGCTACACCTTC. The variable domain in full, with the rest retrieved from reference TRBV2 and TRBJ1-2, is EPEVTQTPSHQVTQMGQEVILRCVPISNHLYFYWYRQILGQKVEFLVSFYNNEISEKSEIFDDQFSVERPDGSNFTLKIRSTKLEDSAMYFCASSHSGTGEYGYTFGSGTRLTVV.

The chain combines TRBV18 with TRBJ1-2; a possible D gene is TRBD1 (6 bases). V lost 6 bases to trimming and J lost 8 bases, with 25 bases between them. This CDR3 comprises 16 residues. From germline, CDR1 is KGHSH and CDR2 LQKENI. CDR3 DNA: TGTGCCAGCTCGTACGGTAACAGGGTAGTTGATGCCGGCTACACCTTC. It yields the protein CASSYGNRVVDAGYTF. The variable domain in full, with the rest retrieved from reference TRBV18 and TRBJ1-2, is NAGVMQNPRHLVRRRGQEARLRCSPMKGHSHVYWYRQLPEEGLKFMVYLQKENIIDESGMPKERFSAEFPKEGPSILRIQQVVRGDSAAYFCASSYGNRVVDAGYTFGSGTRLTVV.

The chain recombines TRBV7-6 with TRBJ2-3; 10 bases match TRBD1. Germline trimming cut 5 bases from V and 1 base from J; bases unmatched to any gene: 3. Per the germline V gene, CDR1 is SGHVS and CDR2 is FNYEAQ. The CDR3 length is 15 residues. Here the CDR3 reads CASSGGTGGTDTQYF. DNA of the CDR3: TGTGCCAGCAGCGGCGGGACAGGGGGCACAGATACGCAGTATTTT.

V and J are TRBV6-5 and TRBJ1-5, with D maybe TRBD1 (6 bases). Germline CDR1 and CDR2: MNHEY and SVGAGI. This CDR3 has 13 amino acids. Trimming took off 5 bases at V and 4 bases at J, with 9 bases between the two ends. The CDR3, as DNA: TGTGCCAGCAGTGCGGGGGCAAATCAGCCCCAGCATTTT. Translated, it gives CASSAGANQPQHF.

The CDR3 DNA is TGTGCCAGCTCACCCGGACAGGGGGCGAGGGGAAACACCATATATTTT. Protein product: CASSPGQGARGNTIYF. This chain links TRBV18 with TRBJ1-3, with TRBD1 identical over 11 bases. CDR1 and CDR2 from the germline V gene are KGHSH and LQKENI. The CDR3 spans 16 residues. V trimming: 3 bases; J trimming: 4 bases; junction bases outside the gene matches: 5. The whole variable domain, filled in from reference TRBV18 and TRBJ1-3, reads NAGVMQNPRHLVRRRGQEARLRCSPMKGHSHVYWYRQLPEEGLKFMVYLQKENIIDESGMPKERFSAEFPKEGPSILRIQQVVRGDSAAYFCASSPGQGARGNTIYFGEGSWLTVV.

This rearrangement joins TRBV5-1 to TRBJ2-1; TRBD2 might be the D (5 bases). The length of the CDR3 is 15 residues. Germline V gene sequence: CDR1 SGHRS, CDR2 YFSETQ. Deletions cut 0 bases from V and 5 bases from J, with 12 bases between. CDR3 in amino acids: CASSLESRRDNEQFF. For the CDR3, the DNA is TGCGCCAGCAGCTTGGAGTCTCGGCGGGACAATGAGCAGTTCTTC.

The CDR3 loop is CASSARGLAGGPYNEQFF. CDR3 coding DNA: TGTGCCAGTAGTGCTAGAGGACTAGCGGGAGGGCCGTACAATGAGCAGTTCTTC. The chain couples TRBV19 to TRBJ2-1; 15 bases line up with TRBD2. CDR3 size: 18 residues. After removal of 5 bases from V and 4 bases from J, the junction contained 9 bases not matched to a gene. CDR1 is LNHDA and CDR2 is SQIVND in the germline V gene (reference sequence).

The rearrangement joins TRBV7-3 to TRBJ2-1; 11 bases line up with TRBD1. This CDR3 region has 17 residues. Germline CDR1 reads SGHTA; CDR2 reads FQGTGA. The V segment lost 1 base and the J segment 7 bases; nucleotides outside the gene matches: 9. In DNA, the CDR3 is TGTGCCAGCAGCTTAAGAGGAGGGACAGGGGGGATAAATGAGCAGTTCTTC. Amino acid sequence: CASSLRGGTGGINEQFF. The whole variable domain, filled in from reference TRBV7-3 and TRBJ2-1, reads GAGVSQTPSNKVTEKGKYVELRCDPISGHTALYWYRQSLGQGPEFLIYFQGTGAADDSGLPNDRFFAVRPEGSVSTLKIQRTERGDSAVYLCASSLRGGTGGINEQFFGPGTRLTVL.

The V gene is TRBV5-1, the J gene TRBJ2-7; 7 nucleotides align to TRBD2. In germline, CDR1 is SGHRS, CDR2 YFSETQ. The CDR3 totals 15 residues. V lost 4 bases to trimming and J lost 1 base; unmatched junction nucleotides: 8. The CDR3 bases are TGCGCCAGCAGCATTTCTAGCGGAGGTTCCTACGAGCAGTACTTC. Amino acids: CASSISSGGSYEQYF. Together with reference TRBV5-1 and TRBJ2-7, the CDR3 gives the full variable domain: KAGVTQTPRYLIKTRGQQVTLSCSPISGHRSVSWYQQTPGQGLQFLFEYFSETQRNKGNFPGRFSGRQFSNSRSEMNVSTLELGDSALYLCASSISSGGSYEQYFGPGTRLTVT.

This clone was picked up one time. J is TRBJ1-2 and V is TRBV5-6, with unresolved D. V was cut by 2 bases and J by 8 bases, with 13 bases left in between. Germline-derived CDR1 and CDR2 are SGHDT and YYEEEE. The CDR3 runs to 13 residues. CDR3 coding DNA: TGTGCCAGCAGCTTAAGGCCCGGCGGGGGCTACACCTTC. Its translation: CASSLRPGGGYTF.

The chain has TRBV28 and TRBJ2-7; 12 nucleotides line up with TRBD2. This CDR3 region has 17 residues. The V gene's germline CDR1 is MDHEN and CDR2 SYDVKM. V was pared by 2 bases and J by 2 bases, with 7 bases of the junction left unmatched. CDR3 bases: TGTGCCAGCAGTTTACTCCTGGCTAGCGGGAGGGCCTACGAGCAGTACTTC. It specifies CASSLLLASGRAYEQYF.

The V call is TRBV2, the J call TRBJ1-5, with TRBD1 identical over 7 bases. CDR3 length: 13 residues. CDR1 is SNHLY and CDR2 is FYNNEI in the germline V gene. V was clipped by 6 bases and J by 6 bases; unmatched bases: 5. CDR3 protein: CASSDRVVQPQHF. The CDR3 DNA follows: TGTGCCAGCAGCGACAGGGTCGTTCAGCCCCAGCATTTT.

The rearrangement uses TRBV2 and TRBJ2-7; TRBD1 matches 7 bases. This CDR3 spans 14 amino acids. Germline assignment: CDR1 SNHLY and CDR2 FYNNEI. Trimming at V came to 0 bases and at J to 7 bases, leaving 6 bases not matched to a gene. CDR3 DNA: TGTGCCAGCAGTGAAGCCAGGGGGTATGGTGAGCAGTACTTC. Encoded protein: CASSEARGYGEQYF.

V and J are TRBV5-1 and TRBJ1-1, with D possibly matching TRBD1 (5 bases). The CDR3 has 14 amino acids. Germline loops: CDR1 SGHRS, CDR2 YFSETQ. Trimming cost V 3 bases and J 4 bases, with 13 bases left between them. CDR3: CASSSLQAVTEAFF. CDR3 bases: TGCGCCAGCAGCTCGCTACAGGCGGTCACTGAAGCTTTCTTT.